Many counts were recorded for the clone carrying this T cell receptor (beta chain). Using unique molecular identifiers, the investigators prepared the TCRbeta library. MiXCR, applied by TCRdb to the PCR reads, yields one record per CDR3 protein. The sample includes some 240,000 distinct CDR3 sequences, more than 10% seen only once; the top ten take about 2.6%. These data come from a study of T-cell reconstitution after alpha-beta-depleted transplantation in children. The input for sequencing was PBMCs from the stem cell graft donor, taken from the stem cell graft. The source of this sequence is a human donor who donated a stem cell graft to a child with acute lymphoblastic leukemia.

CDR3 residues: CASSAHLQGIEAFF. CDR3 bases: TGTGCCAGCAGCGCGCACCTCCAGGGAATTGAAGCTTTCTTT. V gene TRBV9 combines with J gene TRBJ1-1; tentatively, D is TRBD1 (5 bases). Germline V gives CDR1 SGDLS, CDR2 YYNGEE. Deletions cut 3 bases from V and 7 bases from J, with 16 bases between. This CDR3 contains 14 residues.